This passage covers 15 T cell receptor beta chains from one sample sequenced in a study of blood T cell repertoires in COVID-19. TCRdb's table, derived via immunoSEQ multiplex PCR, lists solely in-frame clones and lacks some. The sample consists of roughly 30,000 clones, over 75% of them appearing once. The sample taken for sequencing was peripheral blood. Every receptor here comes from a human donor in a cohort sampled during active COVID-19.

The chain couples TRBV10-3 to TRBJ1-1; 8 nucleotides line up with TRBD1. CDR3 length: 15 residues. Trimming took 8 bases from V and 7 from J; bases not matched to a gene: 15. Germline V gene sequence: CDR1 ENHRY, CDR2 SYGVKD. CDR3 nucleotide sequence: TGTGCCATCGAAAACAGGGGGATGGCAGGGGGTGAAGCTTTCTTT. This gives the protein CAIENRGMAGGEAFF.

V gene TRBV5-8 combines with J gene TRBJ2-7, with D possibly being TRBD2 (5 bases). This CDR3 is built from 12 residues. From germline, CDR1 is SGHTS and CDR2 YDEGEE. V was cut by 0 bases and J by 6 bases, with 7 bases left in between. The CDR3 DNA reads TGTGCCAGCAGCTTGGGCGGAGGCGAGCAGTACTTC. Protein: CASSLGGGEQYF. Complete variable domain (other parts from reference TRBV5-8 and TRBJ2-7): EAGVTQSPTHLIKTRGQQATLRCSPISGHTSVYWYQQALGLGLQFLLWYDEGEERNRGNFPPRFSGRQFPNYSSELNVNALELEDSALYLCASSLGGGEQYFGPGTRLTVT.

The DNA of the CDR3 is TGCGCCAGCAGAATGGGACAGGGGAGCACTGAAGCTTTCTTT. Translation gives CASRMGQGSTEAFF. V gene TRBV4-3 combines with J gene TRBJ1-1; 10 nucleotides align to TRBD1. Germline loops: CDR1 LGHNA, CDR2 YSLEER. CDR3 size: 14 residues. The V and J ends lost 6 bases and 4 bases, in that order; junction bases with no gene match: 5.

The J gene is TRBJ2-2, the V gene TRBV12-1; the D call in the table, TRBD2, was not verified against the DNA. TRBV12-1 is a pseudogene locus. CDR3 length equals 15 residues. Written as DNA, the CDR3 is TGTGCCAGCAGCAACCTTCCTAGGTTTACGGGGGAGCTGTTTTTT. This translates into CASSNLPRFTGELFF.

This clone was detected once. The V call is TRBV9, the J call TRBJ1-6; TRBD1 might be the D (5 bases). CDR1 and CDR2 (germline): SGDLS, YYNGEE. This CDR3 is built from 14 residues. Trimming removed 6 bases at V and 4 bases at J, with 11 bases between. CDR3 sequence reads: CASNQGSYNSPLHF. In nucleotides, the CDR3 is TGTGCCAGCAATCAGGGTTCATATAATTCACCCCTCCACTTT.

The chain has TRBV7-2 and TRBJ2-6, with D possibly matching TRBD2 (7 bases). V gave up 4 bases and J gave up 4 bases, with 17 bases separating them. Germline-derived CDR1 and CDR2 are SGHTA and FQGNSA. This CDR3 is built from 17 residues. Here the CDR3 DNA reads TGTGCCAGCAGCTCCTCGGGAAGGGGGGGCGGGGCCAACGTCCTGACTTTC. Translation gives CASSSSGRGGGANVLTF.

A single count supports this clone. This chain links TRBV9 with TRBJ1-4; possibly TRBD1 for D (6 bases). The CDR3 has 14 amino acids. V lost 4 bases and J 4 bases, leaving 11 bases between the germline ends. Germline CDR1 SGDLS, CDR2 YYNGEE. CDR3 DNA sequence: TGTGCCAGCAGCCCGGACAGCCTTAATGAAAAACTGTTTTTT. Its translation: CASSPDSLNEKLFF.

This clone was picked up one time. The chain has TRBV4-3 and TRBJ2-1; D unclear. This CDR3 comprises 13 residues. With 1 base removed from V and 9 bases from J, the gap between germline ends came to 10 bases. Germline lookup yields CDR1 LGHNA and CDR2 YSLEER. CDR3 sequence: CASSQVSWSEQFF. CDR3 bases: TGCGCCAGCAGCCAAGTCAGTTGGAGTGAGCAGTTCTTC.

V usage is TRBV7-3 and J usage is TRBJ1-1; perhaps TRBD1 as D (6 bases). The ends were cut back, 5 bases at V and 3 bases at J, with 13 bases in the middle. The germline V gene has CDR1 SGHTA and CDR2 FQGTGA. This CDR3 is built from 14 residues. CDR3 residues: CASSKQGGDTEAFF. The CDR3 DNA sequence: TGTGCCAGCAGCAAACAGGGTGGTGACACTGAAGCTTTCTTT. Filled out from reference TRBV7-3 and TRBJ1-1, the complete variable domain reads GAGVSQTPSNKVTEKGKYVELRCDPISGHTALYWYRQSLGQGPEFLIYFQGTGAADDSGLPNDRFFAVRPEGSVSTLKIQRTERGDSAVYLCASSKQGGDTEAFFGQGTRLTVV.

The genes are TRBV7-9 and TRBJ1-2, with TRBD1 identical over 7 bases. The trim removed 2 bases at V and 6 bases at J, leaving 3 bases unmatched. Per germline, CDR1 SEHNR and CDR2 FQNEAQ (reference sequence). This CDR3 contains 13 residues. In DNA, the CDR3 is TGTGCCAGCAGCTTACTTGGACAGGATGGCTACACCTTC. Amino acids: CASSLLGQDGYTF.

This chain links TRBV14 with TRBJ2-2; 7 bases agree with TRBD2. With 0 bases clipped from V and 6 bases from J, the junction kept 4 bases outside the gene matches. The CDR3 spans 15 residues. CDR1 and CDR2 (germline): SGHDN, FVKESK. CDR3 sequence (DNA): TGTGCCAGCAGCCAAGACTGGGGGGGGTCCGGGGAGCTGTTTTTT. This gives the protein CASSQDWGGSGELFF.

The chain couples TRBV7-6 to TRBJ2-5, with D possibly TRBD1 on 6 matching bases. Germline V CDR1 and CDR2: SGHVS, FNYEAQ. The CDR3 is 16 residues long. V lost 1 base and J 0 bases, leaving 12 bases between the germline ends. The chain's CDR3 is CASSLDLEGDQETQYF. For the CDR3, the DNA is TGTGCCAGCAGCTTAGACCTAGAGGGGGACCAAGAGACCCAGTACTTC.

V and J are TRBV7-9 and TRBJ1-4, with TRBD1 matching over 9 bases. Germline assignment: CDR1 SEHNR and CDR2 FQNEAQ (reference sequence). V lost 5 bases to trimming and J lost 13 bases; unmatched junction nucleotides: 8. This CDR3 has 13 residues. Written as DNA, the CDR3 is TGTGCCAGCAGCCCTACAGGGGGCCTTCTACTGTTTTTT. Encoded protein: CASSPTGGLLLFF.

The CDR3 DNA reads TGCAGCGTTGTGGGTGACAGGGGGTGGGCCAAAAACATTCAGTACTTC. This codes for CSVVGDRGWAKNIQYF. The chain couples TRBV29-1 to TRBJ2-4; 9 bases align to TRBD1. CDR3 size: 16 residues. The trim removed 4 bases at V and 1 base at J, leaving 8 bases unmatched. CDR1 is SQVTM and CDR2 is ANQGSEA in the germline V gene.

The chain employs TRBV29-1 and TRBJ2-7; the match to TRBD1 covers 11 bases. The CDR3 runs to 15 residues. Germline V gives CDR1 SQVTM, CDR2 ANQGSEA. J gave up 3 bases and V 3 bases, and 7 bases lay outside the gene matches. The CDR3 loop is CSVDGVGTGGYEQYF. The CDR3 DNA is TGCAGCGTTGACGGGGTTGGGACAGGGGGCTACGAGCAGTACTTC.